This T cell receptor (beta chain) was recovered during a study of cytomegalovirus exposure and HLA in healthy donors. The study ran its PCR with 60 Vbeta and 13 Jbeta primers. The table came from immunoSEQ multiplex PCR; TCRdb's copy has only in-frame clones and leaves some out. The sample contains 90,000 to 100,000 clones, about 76% of which appear only once. The V and J ends lost 0 bases and 11 bases respectively, with 14 bases between them. Germline V gene lookup returns CDR1 SEHNR and CDR2 FQNEAQ (reference sequence). CDR3 length equals 14 residues. Material for sequencing was PBMCs. The chain joins TRBV7-9 to TRBJ2-1; no clear D gene. This sequence originates from a woman aged 40 to 49 in good health and CMV-seronegative. CDR3 amino acids: CASSLALESKKQFF. DNA for the CDR3: TGTGCCAGCAGCTTAGCGCTTGAGAGCAAGAAGCAGTTCTTC.